Listed below are T cell receptor beta chains from one sample, sequenced in a study of blood T cell repertoires in COVID-19. Assay used: immunoSEQ multiplex PCR; TCRdb lists only in-frame clones, some missing. This sample has approximately 210,000 clones, with around three quarters found just once. The source material was PBMCs or T cells enriched from blood (not recorded which). The receptors were gathered from a woman between 45 and 60 years old with acute COVID-19. Each CDR3 is given with its conserved first and last residue. D genes are given only for firm matches. For some rows the clone size is stated as once, few or many, or as a class when expanded; others skip it.

DNA | CDR3 | D | V | size | J
TGTGCCAGCAGCTCCCGTGGGACAGGCACTTATGGCTACACCTTC | CASSSRGTGTYGYTF | TRBD1 | TRBV5-4 | . | TRBJ1-2
TGCGCCAGCAGCCGGGAGGACGAGGGGCCACACTCTGGAAACACCATATATTTT | CASSREDEGPHSGNTIYF | . | TRBV4-3 | once | TRBJ1-3
TGTGCCAGCAGTTTCGAGGCAGCGATATCACCCCTCCACTTT | CASSFEAAISPLHF | . | TRBV28 | . | TRBJ1-6
TGTGCCAGCAGTGATCGGACAGGGTATAATTCACCCCTCCACTTT | CASSDRTGYNSPLHF | TRBD1 | TRBV25-1 | . | TRBJ1-6
TGTGCCAGCAGCCCCCGACAGGGTGTTGACACCGGGGAGCTGTTTTTT | CASSPRQGVDTGELFF | TRBD1 | TRBV9 | . | TRBJ2-2
TGTGCCAGCAGTTATTCCCTAGCGGCGAGCACAGATACGCAGTATTTT | CASSYSLAASTDTQYF | TRBD2 | TRBV6-2/TRBV6-3 | . | TRBJ2-3
TGTGCCAGCAGTTTATTCTTCTGGACAGGGACCGCCTCTGGGGCCAACGTCCTGACTTTC | CASSLFFWTGTASGANVLTF | TRBD1 | TRBV28 | . | TRBJ2-6
TGCGCCAGCAGGTCAACGGGGACAGCAATCCGAACTCGCACAGATACGCAGTATTTT | CASRSTGTAIRTRTDTQYF | TRBD1 | TRBV5-1 | . | TRBJ2-3
TGTGCCAGCAGTTTGGGCAGGGGGCGAGTTAAAGTGGAGACCCAGTACTTC | CASSLGRGRVKVETQYF | TRBD1 | TRBV27 | . | TRBJ2-5
TGTGCCAGCAGTGCAGACAGGGTTACTAACTATGGCTACACCTTC | CASSADRVTNYGYTF | TRBD1 | TRBV2 | . | TRBJ1-2
TGTGCCAGTTCCAGGGGCCACGATGAAAAACTGTTTTTT | CASSRGHDEKLFF | . | TRBV6-5 | . | TRBJ1-4
TGTGCCAGTAGTAACAGGGAGGGTCAGCCCCAGCATTTT | CASSNREGQPQHF | . | TRBV19 | . | TRBJ1-5
TGTGCCAGCAGGCCAGATGAGGACAGCGCATCCCTCCACTTT | CASRPDEDSASLHF | . | TRBV5-4 | . | TRBJ1-6
TGCAGCGCAGGACAGGAAGAAAAACTGTTTTTT | CSAGQEEKLFF | TRBD1 | TRBV29-1 | . | TRBJ1-4
TGTGCCAGCAGCCCAGGACAGGGGTCGGGCTATGGCTACACCTTC | CASSPGQGSGYGYTF | TRBD1 | TRBV9 | . | TRBJ1-2
TGTGCCACCAGTGATTTGACCCAGGACACCGGGGAGCTGTTTTTT | CATSDLTQDTGELFF | . | TRBV24-1 | many | TRBJ2-2
TGCGCCAGCAGTGCCGGGACTACAAGTAACTATGGCTACACCTTC | CASSAGTTSNYGYTF | . | TRBV10-1 | . | TRBJ1-2
TGTGCCAGCAGCCAAGTAACAGGGAGTGGAAACACCATATATTTT | CASSQVTGSGNTIYF | . | TRBV3-1/TRBV3-2 | . | TRBJ1-3
TGTGCCAGCAGCCAAGGGACAACGCAAGCTTTCTTT | CASSQGTTQAFF | . | TRBV5-6 | . | TRBJ1-1
TGTGCCAGTAGTTTCCGGGACAGGCTTCTCTATAATTCACCCCTCCACTTT | CASSFRDRLLYNSPLHF | TRBD1 | TRBV19 | . | TRBJ1-6
TGTGCCAGCAGTGGCGACAGGGTTTATGGCTACACCTTC | CASSGDRVYGYTF | TRBD1 | TRBV28 | . | TRBJ1-2
TGTGCCAGCAGAAAACAGGGAGGGTATGGCTACACCTTC | CASRKQGGYGYTF | . | TRBV6-5 | . | TRBJ1-2
TGTGCCAGCAGCCAAGGACAGGGATGGGCAAATGGCTACACCTTC | CASSQGQGWANGYTF | TRBD1 | TRBV3-1/TRBV3-2 | . | TRBJ1-2
TGCAGCGTGGAAGGACAGGGTCGTCGGAATGAGCAGTTCTTC | CSVEGQGRRNEQFF | TRBD1 | TRBV29-1 | . | TRBJ2-1
TGTGCCAGCAGCAACAGTGGAAACACCATATATTTT | CASSNSGNTIYF | . | TRBV7-2 | . | TRBJ1-3
TGTGCCAGCAGTGCGGAGCACACAGATACGCAGTATTTT | CASSAEHTDTQYF | . | TRBV2 | . | TRBJ2-3
TGTGCCTGGAGTTCGGACAGACGTTCTGGAAACACCATATATTTT | CAWSSDRRSGNTIYF | . | TRBV30 | . | TRBJ1-3
TGTGCCAGTAGTTTGCGACAGGGGGGCGAAGCTTTCTTT | CASSLRQGGEAFF | TRBD1 | TRBV19 | few | TRBJ1-1
TGTGCCAGCAGTTCCAACCGGTATGGCTACACCTTC | CASSSNRYGYTF | . | TRBV6-2/TRBV6-3 | . | TRBJ1-2
TGTGCCATCAGTGGCGGCGGGAGAGAAGATACGCAGTATTTT | CAISGGGREDTQYF | TRBD2 | TRBV10-3 | . | TRBJ2-3
TGTGCCAGCAGTTCCCCCACAGGGGTACATCAGCCCCAGCATTTT | CASSSPTGVHQPQHF | TRBD1 | TRBV28 | . | TRBJ1-5
TGCGCCAGCAGCTTGGCGGGCGGGGCGGACAATGAGCAGTTCTTC | CASSLAGGADNEQFF | . | TRBV5-1 | . | TRBJ2-1
TGTGCCAGCAGTTTTACAGGGGCCTGGGGGAATTCACCCCTCCACTTT | CASSFTGAWGNSPLHF | TRBD1 | TRBV6-2/TRBV6-3 | . | TRBJ1-6
TGCAGCGTGAGAGACTCCCGATCTGGAAACACCATATATTTT | CSVRDSRSGNTIYF | . | TRBV29-1 | . | TRBJ1-3
TGTGCCAGCAGTTTACTGACAGGGGGCAATTCACCCCTCCACTTT | CASSLLTGGNSPLHF | TRBD1 | TRBV28 | . | TRBJ1-6
TGTGCCAGCAGCCGCTTAGCGGGGGGTGAGACCCAGTACTTC | CASSRLAGGETQYF | TRBD2 | TRBV14 | few | TRBJ2-5
TGTGCCAGCAGCTTTGCCCTCTCCGGGACAGGGGCAGCTTTCTTT | CASSFALSGTGAAFF | TRBD1 | TRBV7-2 | . | TRBJ1-1
TGTGCCAGCAGCCCGGAGGGGGAGGGCTCAGATACGCAGTATTTT | CASSPEGEGSDTQYF | . | TRBV5-6 | . | TRBJ2-3
TGTGCCAGCAGTTTCCCGGACAGCCCACTTTCACCCCTCCACTTT | CASSFPDSPLSPLHF | . | TRBV28 | . | TRBJ1-6
TGTGCCAGCAGTGAAGAACAACAGGGGATTTCCACTGAAGCTTTCTTT | CASSEEQQGISTEAFF | TRBD1 | TRBV2 | . | TRBJ1-1
TGTGCCAGCAGTTACGGGGCAGGCCAGGGGGGCTACACCTTC | CASSYGAGQGGYTF | . | TRBV6-5 | . | TRBJ1-2
TGTGCCAGCAGCTTGGGGGACAGGGGCTATGGCTACACCTTC | CASSLGDRGYGYTF | TRBD1 | TRBV5-8 | . | TRBJ1-2
TGTGCCAGCAGTGGAGCGGGGGTGGTTTACAATGAGCAGTTCTTC | CASSGAGVVYNEQFF | TRBD2 | TRBV9 | . | TRBJ2-1
TGTGCCAGCAGCTTAGCGGCCAGAAATCAGCCCCAGCATTTT | CASSLAARNQPQHF | . | TRBV7-2 | . | TRBJ1-5
TGTGCCAGCAGCCAAGGCGGGGGAGGCACAGATACGCAGTATTTT | CASSQGGGGTDTQYF | TRBD2 | TRBV16 | . | TRBJ2-3
TGTGCCAGCAGTTTAAACCGGCAGGGAGAGACCCAGTACTTC | CASSLNRQGETQYF | . | TRBV27 | . | TRBJ2-5
TGTGCCAGCAGTTTCGGGACAAATACCGGGGAGCTGTTTTTT | CASSFGTNTGELFF | . | TRBV27 | . | TRBJ2-2
TGTGCCAGCAGGGTCGAGGGTTGGACTGAAGCTTTCTTT | CASRVEGWTEAFF | . | TRBV6-5 | . | TRBJ1-1